This TCR beta chain was identified in a study of blood T cells in healthy people across ages. Overall study context: In model experiments, template switching was able to capture about one barcoded beta molecule for every two T cells that were present.

Germline V gene sequence: CDR1 SGHDT, CDR2 YYEEEE. This CDR3 contains 14 residues. A second PCR of about 7 to 12 cycles used a sample-barcoded 5' primer and a J-beta primer mix. TCRdb re-called the 5' RACE reads with MiXCR, one entry per CDR3 protein. The repertoire holds fewer than 700,000 distinct CDR3 sequences, with around two fifths as singletons. The specimen sequenced was blood. J is TRBJ2-4 and V is TRBV5-6; D remains ambiguous. The last part of the DNA fits TRBJ2-7 better; the J call may be wrong. The receptor's source is a man older than 75 in good health. The CDR3 DNA reads as TGTGCCAGCAGCTTGGTTTCTTCCACCCACGAGCAGTACTTC. Its protein product is CASSLVSSTHEQYF.